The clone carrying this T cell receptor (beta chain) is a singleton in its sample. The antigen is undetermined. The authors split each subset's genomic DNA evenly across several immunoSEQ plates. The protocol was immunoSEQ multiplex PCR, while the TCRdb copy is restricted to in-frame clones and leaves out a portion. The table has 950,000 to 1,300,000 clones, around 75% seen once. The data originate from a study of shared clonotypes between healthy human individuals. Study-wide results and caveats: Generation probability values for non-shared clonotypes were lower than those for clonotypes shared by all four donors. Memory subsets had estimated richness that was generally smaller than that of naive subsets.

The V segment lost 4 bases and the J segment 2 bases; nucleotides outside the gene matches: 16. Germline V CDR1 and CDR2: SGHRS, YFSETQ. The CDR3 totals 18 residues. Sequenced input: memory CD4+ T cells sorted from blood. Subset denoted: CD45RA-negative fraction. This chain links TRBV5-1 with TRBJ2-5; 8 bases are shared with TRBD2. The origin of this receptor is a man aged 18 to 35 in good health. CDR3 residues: CASSRNPEGRGAQETQYF. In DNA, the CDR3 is TGCGCCAGCAGCCGGAATCCCGAGGGGCGGGGGGCTCAAGAGACCCAGTACTTC.